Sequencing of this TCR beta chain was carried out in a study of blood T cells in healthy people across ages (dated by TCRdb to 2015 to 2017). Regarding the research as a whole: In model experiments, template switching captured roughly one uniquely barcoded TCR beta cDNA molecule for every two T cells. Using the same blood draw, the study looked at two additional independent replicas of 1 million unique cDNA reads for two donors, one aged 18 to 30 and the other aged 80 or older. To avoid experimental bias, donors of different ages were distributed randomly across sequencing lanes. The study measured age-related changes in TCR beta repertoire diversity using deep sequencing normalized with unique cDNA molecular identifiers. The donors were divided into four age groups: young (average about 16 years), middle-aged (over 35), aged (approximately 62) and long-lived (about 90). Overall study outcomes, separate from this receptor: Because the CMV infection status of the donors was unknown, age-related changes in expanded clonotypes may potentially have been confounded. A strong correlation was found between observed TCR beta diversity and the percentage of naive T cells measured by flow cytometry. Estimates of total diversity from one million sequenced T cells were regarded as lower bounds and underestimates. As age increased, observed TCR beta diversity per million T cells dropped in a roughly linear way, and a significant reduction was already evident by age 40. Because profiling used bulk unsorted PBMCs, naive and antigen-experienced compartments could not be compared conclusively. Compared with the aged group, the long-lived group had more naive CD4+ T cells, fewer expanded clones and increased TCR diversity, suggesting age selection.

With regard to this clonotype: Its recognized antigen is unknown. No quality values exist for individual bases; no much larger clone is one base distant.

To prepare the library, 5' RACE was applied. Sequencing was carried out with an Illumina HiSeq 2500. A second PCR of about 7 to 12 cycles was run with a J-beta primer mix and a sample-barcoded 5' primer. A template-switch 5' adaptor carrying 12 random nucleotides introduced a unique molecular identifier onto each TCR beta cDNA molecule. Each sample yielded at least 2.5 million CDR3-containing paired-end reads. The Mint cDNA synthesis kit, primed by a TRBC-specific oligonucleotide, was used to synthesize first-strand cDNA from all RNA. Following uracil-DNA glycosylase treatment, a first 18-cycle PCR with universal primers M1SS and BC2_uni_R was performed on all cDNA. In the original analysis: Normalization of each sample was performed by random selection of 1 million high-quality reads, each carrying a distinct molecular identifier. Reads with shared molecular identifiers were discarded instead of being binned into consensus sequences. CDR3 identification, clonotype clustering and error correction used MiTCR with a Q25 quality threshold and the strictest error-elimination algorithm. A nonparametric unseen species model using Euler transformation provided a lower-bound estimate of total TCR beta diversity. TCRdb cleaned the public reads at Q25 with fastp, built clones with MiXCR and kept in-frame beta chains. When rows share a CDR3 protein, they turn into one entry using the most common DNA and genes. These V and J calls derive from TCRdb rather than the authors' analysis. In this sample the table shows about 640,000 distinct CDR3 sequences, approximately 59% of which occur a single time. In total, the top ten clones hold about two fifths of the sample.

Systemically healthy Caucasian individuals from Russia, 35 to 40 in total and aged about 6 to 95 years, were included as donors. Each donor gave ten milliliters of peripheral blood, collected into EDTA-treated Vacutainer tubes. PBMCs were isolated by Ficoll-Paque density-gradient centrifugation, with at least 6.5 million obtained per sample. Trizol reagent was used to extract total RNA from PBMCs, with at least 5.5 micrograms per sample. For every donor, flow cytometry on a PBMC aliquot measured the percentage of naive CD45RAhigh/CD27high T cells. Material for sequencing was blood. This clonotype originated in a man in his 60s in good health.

The CDR3 reads CASSVRQGNTEAFF. The DNA sequence is given as TGCGCCAGCAGCGTTCGACAGGGGAACACTGAAGCTTTCTTT. The V gene is TRBV5-1 and the J gene is TRBJ1-1, with 7 central nucleotides matching TRBD1. The CDR3 starts with the cysteine, ends with the phenylalanine, and has 14 residues. Only the CDR3 portion is preserved as DNA: 42 bases, with reading frame beginning at the first base. V trim: 4 bases; J trim: 1 base; unmatched bases: 4. Via the germline V gene, CDR1 is SGHRS and CDR2 YFSETQ. Joined to the reference TRBV5-1 and TRBJ1-1 proteins, this CDR3 gives the full variable domain: KAGVTQTPRYLIKTRGQQVTLSCSPISGHRSVSWYQQTPGQGLQFLFEYFSETQRNKGNFPGRFSGRQFSNSRSEMNVSTLELGDSALYLCASSVRQGNTEAFFGQGTRLTVV.